Listed below are T cell receptor beta chains from one sample, sequenced in a study of beta chain features in type 1 diabetes. The data were produced by immunoSEQ multiplex PCR, yet TCRdb's version contains in-frame clones alone and is incomplete. Of 350,000 to 400,000 clones in the sample, about 15% are singletons; the top ten hold about 0.018%. The sample was naive CD4+ T cells from blood. These receptors were taken from a woman aged 18-29 years in good health. Each CDR3 is given with its conserved first and last residue. Each record gives: CDR3 length, V gene, CDR3 protein.

15 TRBV2 CASGSGTSGYNEQFF
15 TRBV6-1 CATRTGTSGTDTQYF
13 TRBV27 CASSLRQPYEQYF
16 TRBV9 CASTWGGTSGLNEQFF
12 TRBV29-1 CSVGGLYNEQFF
14 TRBV9 CASSGGGWEETQYF
16 TRBV7-9 CASSFGDREHLDGYTF
14 TRBV28 CASRPQGRGYEQYF
14 TRBV19 CASSRTSLAGEQYF
10 TRBV23-1 CANPYYEQYF
15 TRBV27 CASRLRDSPYNEQFF
13 TRBV6-6 CASSYRYYNEQFF
15 TRBV7-8 CASSPQTRLGVAQFF
13 TRBV4-3 CASSQDLVTEQYF
13 TRBV28 CASNNPNAYEQYF
13 TRBV29-1 CSVGVASSYEQYF
12 TRBV19 CASSGRGKTQYF
16 TRBV18 CASSSWTSGGSYEQYF
12 TRBV11-1 CASSLNRETQYF
14 TRBV30 CAWSAQGFRVAQYF
13 TRBV30 CAWKGAPGVEAFF
15 TRBV30 CAWSVEGRGNTEAFF
13 TRBV28 CASSTTGPTEAFF
15 TRBV11-2 CASSLDPRVSHEQFF
14 TRBV29-1 CSVERLAGFNEQYF
17 TRBV5-5 CASSAGLAGVGTDTQYF
11 TRBV6-6 CRDGGVEKLFF
15 TRBV5-4 CASSPGGQGVWGYTF
15 TRBV15 CATSREGGSGNTIYF
13 TRBV29-1 CSTSPPGNTEAFF
14 TRBV4-1 CASSQPGRNYGYTF
12 TRBV7-9 CASNRQGETQYF
16 TRBV18 CASSPPTGTVNEKLFF
16 TRBV6-5 CASSSLLAASTDTQYF
15 TRBV30 CARQEGQGATYEQYF
12 TRBV30 CAWKGENTEAFF
15 TRBV9 CASSTRTETNEKLFF
16 TRBV5-4 CASSRDRGGSTDTQYF
14 TRBV27 CASRRDRVDYGYTF
12 TRBV7-9 CASSVTGPEAFF
13 TRBV29-1 CSVRTSGSYEQYF
17 TRBV18 CASSPPQSRPAGDTQYF
12 TRBV28 CASSLTGYEQYF
13 TRBV7-9 CASSLDGWQPQHF
16 TRBV28 CASSLNGRGSYNEQFF
12 TRBV2 CASRLLEETQYF
15 TRBV27 CASSSPDRVSTEAFF
14 TRBV7-2 CASSPTGGTIEQYF
15 TRBV4-1 CASSQDKQGATAQHF
16 TRBV5-6 CASSFRLAENTGELFF
15 TRBV4-2 CASSRENGEGETQYF
16 TRBV5-1 CASSLLGGSSYNEQFF
13 TRBV7-2 CASSLGGGSGYTF